Listed here are 23 T cell receptor beta chains from one sample, sequenced in a study of post-analysis software for immune sequencing data. Regarding the study as a whole: Elevated frequency relative to controls characterized 4 or 5 TRBV segments in patients, TRBV5-6, TRBV5-1 and TRBV20-1 among them.

Carried by the TCR beta cDNA libraries were unique molecular identifiers. Each CDR3 protein gets one entry after TCRdb re-called the PCR reads with MiXCR. The table lists 740,000 or so distinct CDR3 sequences, approximately 57% of them singletons. These receptors are not linked to any known antigen. The specimen sequenced was blood. These receptors all come from a girl between 5 and 17 years old with multiple sclerosis.

This clonotype was seen a few times. The chain couples TRBV7-2 to TRBJ2-3, with 8 positions matching TRBD2. Per the germline V gene, CDR1 is SGHTA and CDR2 is FQGNSA. The CDR3 runs to 15 residues. Trimming cost V 4 bases and J 0 bases; bases outside gene matches: 3. The CDR3 sequence: CASSSTGGSTDTQYF. DNA for the CDR3: TGTGCCAGCAGCTCGACGGGGGGGAGCACAGATACGCAGTATTTT.

V is TRBV4-2 and J is TRBJ2-5; unclear D gene. The ends were cut back, 1 base at V and 5 bases at J, with 20 bases in the middle. The CDR3 contains 17 residues. Germline CDR1 and CDR2: LGHNA and YNFKEQ. CDR3 DNA: TGTGCCAGCAGCCAAGTTTCTGGCCTCCCACCACGGGAGACCCAGTACTTC. Translation gives CASSQVSGLPPRETQYF.

CDR3 nucleotides: TGCGCCAGCAGCTTAGCAGCGACTAGCGGGGGGCCCAATGAGCAGTTCTTC. It codes for CASSLAATSGGPNEQFF. The V gene is TRBV5-1, the J gene TRBJ2-1; 13 nucleotides align to TRBD2. The CDR3 runs to 17 residues. V lost 2 bases to trimming and J lost 6 bases; unmatched junction nucleotides: 8. Germline V CDR1 and CDR2: SGHRS, YFSETQ. Combining the CDR3 with reference TRBV5-1 and TRBJ2-1 gives the whole variable domain KAGVTQTPRYLIKTRGQQVTLSCSPISGHRSVSWYQQTPGQGLQFLFEYFSETQRNKGNFPGRFSGRQFSNSRSEMNVSTLELGDSALYLCASSLAATSGGPNEQFFGPGTRLTVL.

This chain links TRBV4-1 with TRBJ2-5, with 8 nucleotides matching TRBD1. CDR1 and CDR2 (germline): MGHRA, YSYEKL. This CDR3 contains 16 residues. Trimming took 2 bases from V and 3 from J; bases not matched to a gene: 8. The CDR3 coding sequence is TGCGCCAGCAGCCAACCCCGCCAGGGGGCGAAAGAGACCCAGTACTTC. This sequence encodes CASSQPRQGAKETQYF.

The chain recombines TRBV5-1 with TRBJ2-1; 7 positions agree with TRBD1. Germline loops: CDR1 SGHRS, CDR2 YFSETQ. The CDR3 has 15 residues. V shed 0 bases, J shed 5 bases, and the junction held 5 bases outside the gene matches. CDR3: CASSLATGPNNEQFF. CDR3 nucleotides: TGCGCCAGCAGCTTGGCGACAGGGCCCAACAATGAGCAGTTCTTC.

The chain combines TRBV12-5 with TRBJ2-3; D remains ambiguous. There are 17 residues in the CDR3. The V gene's germline CDR1 is LGHNT and CDR2 FRNRAP. V lost 1 base and J lost 4, with 18 bases in between. In DNA form, the CDR3 reads TGTGCTAGTGGTTTGGCACCGGTAGGGTTGTTCGCAGATACGCAGTATTTT. Protein sequence: CASGLAPVGLFADTQYF.

The chain carries TRBV25-1 and TRBJ2-5, with 9 positions matching TRBD1. The CDR3 extends over 16 amino acids. Looked up from germline, CDR1 is MGHDK and CDR2 is SYGVNS. V lost 3 bases, J lost 2 bases, and 7 bases stayed unmatched. Here the CDR3 reads CASSDWDRATQETQYF. The CDR3 DNA reads as TGTGCCAGCAGTGATTGGGACAGGGCTACACAAGAGACCCAGTACTTC.

The chain joins TRBV3-1 to TRBJ2-5; D is ambiguous. Germline V gene sequence: CDR1 LGHDT, CDR2 YNNKEL (reference sequence). Trimming cost V 5 bases and J 5 bases, with 18 bases left between them. The CDR3 totals 15 residues. CDR3 bases: TGTGCCAGCAGCTACGAGCACAAGAATGGGGAGACCCAGTACTTC. Protein product: CASSYEHKNGETQYF.

V is TRBV20-1 and J is TRBJ2-1; TRBD2 aligns across 15 bases. Near its end, the DNA agrees better with TRBJ2-7, so the J call may be wrong. Germline CDR1 DFQATT, CDR2 SNEGSKA (reference sequence). The CDR3 has 17 residues. The CDR3 sequence: CSAKGLAGGFSYNEQYF. As DNA, the CDR3 is TGCAGTGCCAAGGGACTAGCGGGAGGTTTTTCCTACAATGAGCAGTACTTC.

This clonotype came up once. CDR3 protein: CASSLAPRGPTSTDTQYF. DNA for the CDR3: TGTGCCAGCAGCTTAGCCCCCAGGGGCCCTACTAGCACAGATACGCAGTATTTT. This chain connects TRBV7-8 to TRBJ2-3; D is possibly TRBD1 (6 bases). CDR1 is SGHVS, CDR2 FQNEAQ, per germline. The V gene lost 0 bases and the J gene lost 0 bases, with 16 bases spanning the gap. There are 18 residues in the CDR3.

The chain uses TRBV29-1 and TRBJ1-2; no definite D call. Germline V CDR1 and CDR2: SQVTM, ANQGSEA. The CDR3 has 11 residues. Trimming took 4 bases from V and 8 from J, leaving 11 bases between them. As DNA, the CDR3 is TGCAGCGTTGGATACTCGGGGGGCTACACCTTC. Amino acids: CSVGYSGGYTF.

This clonotype has a handful of counts. V gene TRBV20-1 combines with J gene TRBJ2-4, with 7 bases lining up with TRBD1. V lost 0 bases to trimming and J lost 0 bases; unmatched junction nucleotides: 2. The CDR3 has 15 amino acids. The germline CDR1 and CDR2 sequences are DFQATT and SNEGSKA (reference sequence). DNA for the CDR3: TGCAGTGCTAGAGAGCCAGGGGGAGCCAAAAACATTCAGTACTTC. Translating it yields CSAREPGGAKNIQYF.

The V and J genes are TRBV5-1 and TRBJ2-3, with D possibly being TRBD2 (5 bases). The germline CDR1 and CDR2 sequences are SGHRS and YFSETQ. Trimming left V 4 bases short and J 6 bases short, with 12 bases between. The length of the CDR3 is 13 residues. CDR3 region: CASSTLLVDTQYF. The CDR3 DNA reads TGCGCCAGCAGCACCCTACTAGTTGATACGCAGTATTTT.

This clonotype has a count of ten or more. Written as DNA, the CDR3 is TGCAGTGCTAGAGGGGACAGGGACTACGAGCAGTACTTC. It codes for CSARGDRDYEQYF. V and J are TRBV20-1 and TRBJ2-7; TRBD1 matches 9 bases. V trimming: 1 base; J trimming: 3 bases; junction bases outside the gene matches: 1. CDR1 and CDR2 from the germline V gene are DFQATT and SNEGSKA (reference sequence). The CDR3 covers 13 residues.

This clonotype was seen a few times. The chain carries TRBV6-6 and TRBJ1-5; no reliable D call. Between the trimmed V and J ends, which lost 4 bases and 0 bases, there was a span of 10 bases. The CDR3 is 15 residues long. CDR1 is MNHNY and CDR2 is SVGAGI in the germline V gene (reference sequence). As DNA, the CDR3 is TGTGCCAGCAGTTCGTTGAACATTAGCAATCAGCCCCAGCATTTT. This sequence encodes CASSSLNISNQPQHF.

The chain is built from TRBV5-1 and TRBJ2-5, with 7 bases aligning to TRBD1. This CDR3 comprises 17 residues. The J segment lost 0 bases and the V segment lost 2 bases, leaving 10 bases of the junction unmatched. CDR1 is SGHRS, CDR2 YFSETQ, per germline. The CDR3, as DNA: TGCGCCAGCAGCTTAGGAGCTAGCAGGGGGAACCAAGAGACCCAGTACTTC. This codes for CASSLGASRGNQETQYF.

The chain recombines TRBV6-2 or TRBV6-3 with TRBJ2-3; 7 bases agree with TRBD1. The CDR3 contains 15 residues. Germline CDR1 reads MNHEY; CDR2 reads SVGEGT. Germline trimming cut 5 bases from V and 1 base from J; bases unmatched to any gene: 6. CDR3 protein: CASSDYGTGTDTQYF. CDR3 in DNA: TGTGCCAGCAGTGATTACGGGACAGGCACAGATACGCAGTATTTT.

The sample holds a few counts of this clonotype. V gene TRBV20-1 combines with J gene TRBJ2-4; the match to TRBD2 covers 9 bases. V was clipped by 1 base and J by 13 bases; unmatched bases: 11. CDR1 is DFQATT and CDR2 is SNEGSKA in the germline V gene (reference sequence). CDR3 length equals 14 residues. CDR3 nucleotides: TGCAGTGCTAGAGGAGGTAGCGGGAGTGGTGAGCAGTACTTC. This sequence encodes CSARGGSGSGEQYF.

The chain links TRBV13 to TRBJ2-5, with TRBD1 identical over 7 bases. Trimming at V came to 5 bases and at J to 11 bases, leaving 20 bases not matched to a gene. The V gene's germline CDR1 is PRHDT and CDR2 FYEKMQ (reference sequence). The CDR3 contains 16 residues. The CDR3 loop is CASSRARDSSIIGQYF. The CDR3, as DNA: TGTGCCAGCAGCCGCGCTCGGGACAGTTCTATCATCGGGCAGTACTTC.

Comment on this clonotype: One junction end does not reproduce the germline sequence, and a read error may be involved. The J gene is TRBJ2-5, the V gene TRBV7-8; 7 bases are a match to TRBD1. This CDR3 region has 16 residues. Germline V lookup: CDR1 SGHVS, CDR2 FQNEAQ. CDR3 residues: CASSFMAATGKEIQYF. CDR3 in DNA: TGTGCCAGCAGCTTCATGGCCGCGACAGGGAAAGAGATCCAGTACTTC. The full variable domain, completed using reference TRBV7-8 and TRBJ2-5, is GAGVSQSPRYKVAKRGQDVALRCDPISGHVSLFWYQQALGQGPEFLTYFQNEAQLDKSGLPSDRFFAERPEGSVSTLKIQRTQQEDSAVYLCASSFMAATGKEIQYFGPGTRLLVL.

The chain has TRBV6-5 and TRBJ1-2; possible D gene TRBD1, 6 bases. CDR3 length: 15 amino acids. Germline CDR1 reads MNHEY; CDR2 reads SVGAGI. V dropped 6 bases and J dropped 3 bases, with 17 bases sitting between them. CDR3 amino acids: CASSRNRAPDYGYTF. For the CDR3, the DNA is TGTGCCAGCAGCCGTAACAGGGCTCCCGACTATGGCTACACCTTC.

V usage is TRBV6-1 and J usage is TRBJ2-3; a possible D gene is TRBD2 (6 bases). V lost 3 bases and J lost 0, with 10 bases in between. The CDR3 sequence is 15 residues long. Germline lookup yields CDR1 MNHNS and CDR2 SASEGT. The CDR3 here is CASSDPLASTDTQYF. As DNA, the CDR3 is TGTGCCAGCAGTGATCCGCTAGCGAGCACAGATACGCAGTATTTT.

This clonotype was detected a few times. V gene TRBV20-1 combines with J gene TRBJ2-7, with D possibly matching TRBD2 (6 bases). The CDR3 covers 12 residues. Trimming took 5 bases from V and 7 from J, leaving 15 bases between them. CDR1 and CDR2 from the germline V gene are DFQATT and SNEGSKA (reference sequence). CDR3 in DNA: TGCAGTGCTCGACTAGGGCCGGCTGAGCAGTACTTC. Its protein product is CSARLGPAEQYF.